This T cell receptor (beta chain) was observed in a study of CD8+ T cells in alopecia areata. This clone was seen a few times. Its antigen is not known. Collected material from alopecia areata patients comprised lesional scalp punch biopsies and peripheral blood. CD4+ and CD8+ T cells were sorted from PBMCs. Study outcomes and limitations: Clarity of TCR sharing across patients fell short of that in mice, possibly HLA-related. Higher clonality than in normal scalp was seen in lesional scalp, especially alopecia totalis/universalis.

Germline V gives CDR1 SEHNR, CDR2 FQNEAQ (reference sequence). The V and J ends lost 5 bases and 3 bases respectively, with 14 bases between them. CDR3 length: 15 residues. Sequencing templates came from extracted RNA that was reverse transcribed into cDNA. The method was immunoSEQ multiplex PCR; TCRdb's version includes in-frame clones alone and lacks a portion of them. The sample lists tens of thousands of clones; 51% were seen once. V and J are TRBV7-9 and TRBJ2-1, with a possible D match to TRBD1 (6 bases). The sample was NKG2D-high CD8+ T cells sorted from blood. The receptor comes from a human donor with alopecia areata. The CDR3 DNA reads TGTGCCAGCAGCCCCCCCGACAGGAACTACAATGAGCAGTTCTTC. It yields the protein CASSPPDRNYNEQFF. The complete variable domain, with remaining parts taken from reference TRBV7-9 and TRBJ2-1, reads DTGVSQNPRHKITKRGQNVTFRCDPISEHNRLYWYRQTLGQGPEFLTYFQNEAQLEKSRLLSDRFSAERPKGSFSTLEIQRTEQGDSAMYLCASSPPDRNYNEQFFGPGTRLTVL.